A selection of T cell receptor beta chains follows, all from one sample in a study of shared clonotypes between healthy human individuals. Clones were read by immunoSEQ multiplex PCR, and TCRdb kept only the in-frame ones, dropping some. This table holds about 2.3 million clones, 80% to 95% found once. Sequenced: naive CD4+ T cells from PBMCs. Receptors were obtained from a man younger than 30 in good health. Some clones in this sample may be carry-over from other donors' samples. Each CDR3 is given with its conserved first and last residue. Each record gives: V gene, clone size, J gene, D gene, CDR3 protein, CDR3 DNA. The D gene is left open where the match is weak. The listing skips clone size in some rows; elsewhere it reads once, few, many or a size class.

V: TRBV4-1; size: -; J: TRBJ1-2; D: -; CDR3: CASSQASGGGVAGYTF; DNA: TGCGCCAGCAGCCAAGCTTCCGGGGGCGGAGTGGCTGGCTACACCTTC
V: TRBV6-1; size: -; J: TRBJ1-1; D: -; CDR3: CASSDFPLNTEAFF; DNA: TGTGCCAGCAGTGATTTTCCCCTGAACACTGAAGCTTTCTTT
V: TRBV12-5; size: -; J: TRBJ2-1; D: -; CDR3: CASGFRLGNEQFF; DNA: TGTGCTAGTGGTTTCCGACTAGGGAATGAGCAGTTCTTC
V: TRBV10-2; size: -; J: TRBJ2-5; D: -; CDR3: CASSDIRGGQETQYF; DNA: TGCGCCAGCAGTGATATAAGGGGGGGACAAGAGACCCAGTACTTC
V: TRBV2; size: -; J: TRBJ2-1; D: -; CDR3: CASSEPGRKYNEQFF; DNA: TGTGCCAGCAGTGAGCCGGGACGGAAATACAATGAGCAGTTCTTC
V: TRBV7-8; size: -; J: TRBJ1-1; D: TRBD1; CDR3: CASSLVGGLGEAFF; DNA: TGTGCCAGCAGCTTAGTAGGGGGCCTAGGTGAAGCTTTCTTT
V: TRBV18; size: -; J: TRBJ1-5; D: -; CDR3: CASSLGQGTNQPQHF; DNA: TGTGCCAGCTCGCTCGGGCAGGGTACCAATCAGCCCCAGCATTTT
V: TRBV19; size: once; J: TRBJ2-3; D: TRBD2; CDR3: CASRSGASGRRTDTQYF; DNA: TGTGCCAGTAGGAGCGGGGCTAGCGGGAGGCGCACAGATACGCAGTATTTT
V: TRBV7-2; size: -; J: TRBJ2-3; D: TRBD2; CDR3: CASSFLKRGGDTQYF; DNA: TGTGCCAGCAGCTTCTTAAAGCGGGGCGGAGATACGCAGTATTTT
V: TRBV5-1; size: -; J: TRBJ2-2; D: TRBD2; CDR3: CASKGLAGYDTGELFF; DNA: TGCGCCAGCAAGGGACTAGCGGGATATGACACCGGGGAGCTGTTTTTT
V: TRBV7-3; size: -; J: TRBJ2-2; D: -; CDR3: CASSPRPNTGELFF; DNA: TGTGCCAGCAGCCCCCGGCCGAACACCGGGGAGCTGTTTTTT
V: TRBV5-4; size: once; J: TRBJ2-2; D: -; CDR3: CASSLPTQGRNTGELFF; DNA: TGTGCCAGCAGCTTGCCTACCCAGGGTAGGAACACCGGGGAGCTGTTTTTT
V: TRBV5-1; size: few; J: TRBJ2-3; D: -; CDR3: CASSLGQSTDTQYF; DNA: TGCGCCAGCAGCTTAGGACAGAGCACAGATACGCAGTATTTT
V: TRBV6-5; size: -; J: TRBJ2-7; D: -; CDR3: CASSELQGISTRQYF; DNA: TGTGCCAGCAGCGAACTCCAGGGTATTTCTACAAGGCAGTACTTC
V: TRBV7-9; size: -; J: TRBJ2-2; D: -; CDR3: CATQLSGAATGELFF; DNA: TGTGCCACCCAACTATCGGGGGCGGCCACCGGGGAGCTGTTTTTT
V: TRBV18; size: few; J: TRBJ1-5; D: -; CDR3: CASSPRGQPQHF; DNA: TGTGCCAGCTCACCACGGGGGCAGCCCCAGCATTTT
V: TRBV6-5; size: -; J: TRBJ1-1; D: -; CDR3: CASRQGQRTEAFF; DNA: TGTGCCAGCAGACAAGGGCAACGGACTGAAGCTTTCTTT
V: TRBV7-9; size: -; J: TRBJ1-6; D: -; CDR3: CASSLDGKNSPLHF; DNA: TGTGCCAGCAGCTTAGATGGTAAAAATTCACCCCTCCACTTT
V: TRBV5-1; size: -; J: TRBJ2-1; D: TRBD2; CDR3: CASSPGLAGGPASYNEQFF; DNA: TGCGCCAGCAGCCCCGGACTAGCGGGAGGCCCAGCCTCCTACAATGAGCAGTTCTTC
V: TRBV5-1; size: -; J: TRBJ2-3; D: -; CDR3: CASSLPRQLSTDTQYF; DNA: TGCGCCAGCAGCCTCCCTCGACAGCTTAGCACAGATACGCAGTATTTT
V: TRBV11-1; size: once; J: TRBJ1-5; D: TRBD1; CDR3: CASSLAAGTGGQPQHF; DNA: TGTGCCAGCAGCTTAGCCGCCGGGACAGGGGGTCAGCCCCAGCATTTT
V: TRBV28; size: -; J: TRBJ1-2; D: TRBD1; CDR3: CASSGDRSRGYTF; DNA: TGTGCCAGCAGTGGGGACAGAAGCCGGGGCTACACCTTC
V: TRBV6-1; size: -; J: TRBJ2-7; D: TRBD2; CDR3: CASSAGTIISYEQYF; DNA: TGTGCCAGCAGTGCCGGGACTATTATTAGCTACGAGCAGTACTTC
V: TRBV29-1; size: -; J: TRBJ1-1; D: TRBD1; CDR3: CSARQGGRNTEAFF; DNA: TGCAGCGCCAGACAGGGAGGGCGGAACACTGAAGCTTTCTTT
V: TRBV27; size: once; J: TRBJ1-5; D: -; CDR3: CASSPDGYSNQPQHF; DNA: TGTGCCAGCAGCCCTGATGGTTATAGCAATCAGCCCCAGCATTTT
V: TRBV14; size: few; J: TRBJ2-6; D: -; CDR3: CASSHPPGTSFGANVLTF; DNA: TGTGCCAGCAGCCATCCCCCCGGGACAAGCTTTGGGGCCAACGTCCTGACTTTC
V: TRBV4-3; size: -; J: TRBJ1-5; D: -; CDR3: CASSQDFVQGKPQHF; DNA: TGCGCCAGCAGCCAAGATTTCGTCCAGGGGAAGCCCCAGCATTTT
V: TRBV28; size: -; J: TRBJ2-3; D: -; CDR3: CATEGVGGTDTQYF; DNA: TGTGCCACCGAGGGTGTGGGAGGCACAGATACGCAGTATTTT
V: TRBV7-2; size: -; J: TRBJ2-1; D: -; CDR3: CASSLTGYNEQFF; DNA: TGTGCCAGCAGCTTAACGGGATACAATGAGCAGTTCTTC
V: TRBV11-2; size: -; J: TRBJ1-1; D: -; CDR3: CASSLRSAGKLMNTEAFF; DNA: TGTGCCAGCAGTTTAAGGAGTGCAGGGAAGCTCATGAACACTGAAGCTTTCTTT
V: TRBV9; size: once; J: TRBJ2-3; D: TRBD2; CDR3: CASSPGGTSGRRDTQYF; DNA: TGTGCCAGCAGCCCAGGGGGGACTAGCGGGAGGAGGGATACGCAGTATTTT
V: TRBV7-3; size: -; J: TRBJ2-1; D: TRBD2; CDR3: CASSLGTSGSFEQFF; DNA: TGTGCCAGCAGCTTAGGTACTAGCGGGAGTTTTGAGCAGTTCTTC
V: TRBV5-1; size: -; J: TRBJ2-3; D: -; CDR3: CASSLGYGRRTDTQYF; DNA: TGCGCCAGCAGCTTGGGCTATGGGCGGAGGACAGATACGCAGTATTTT
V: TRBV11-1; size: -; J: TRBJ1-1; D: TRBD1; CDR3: CASRHPRGGGDTEAFF; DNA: TGTGCCAGCAGGCATCCCAGGGGAGGGGGCGACACTGAAGCTTTCTTT
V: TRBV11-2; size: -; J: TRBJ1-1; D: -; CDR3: CASSFFRPTAPNTEAFF; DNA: TGTGCCAGCAGCTTTTTTCGCCCCACGGCCCCGAACACTGAAGCTTTCTTT
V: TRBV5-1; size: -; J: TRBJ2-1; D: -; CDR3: CASSLDPGLKSHEQFF; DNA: TGCGCCAGCAGCTTGGATCCCGGACTCAAGAGTCATGAGCAGTTCTTC
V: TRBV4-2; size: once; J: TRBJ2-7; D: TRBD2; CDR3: CASSGGGAGGYEQYF; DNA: TGTGCCAGCAGCGGGGGGGGTGCGGGAGGCTACGAGCAGTACTTC
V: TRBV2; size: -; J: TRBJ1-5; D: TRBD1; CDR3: CASSAHRGEGRGQPQHF; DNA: TGTGCCAGCAGTGCTCACAGGGGGGAAGGTCGTGGGCAGCCCCAGCATTTT
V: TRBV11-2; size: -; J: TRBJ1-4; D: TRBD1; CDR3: CASSADRGRFEKLFF; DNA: TGTGCCAGCAGCGCCGACAGGGGGAGGTTTGAAAAACTGTTTTTT
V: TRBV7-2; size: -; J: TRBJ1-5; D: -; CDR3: CASSFPRGNQPQHF; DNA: TGTGCCAGCAGCTTCCCCAGGGGCAATCAGCCCCAGCATTTT
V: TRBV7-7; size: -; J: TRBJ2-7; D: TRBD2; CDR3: CASSLASGSYEQYF; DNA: TGTGCCAGCAGCCTGGCTAGCGGATCCTACGAGCAGTACTTC
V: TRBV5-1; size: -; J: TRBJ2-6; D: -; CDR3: CASSLDLVLSGANVLTF; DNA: TGCGCCAGCAGCTTGGACCTAGTTCTATCTGGGGCCAACGTCCTGACTTTC
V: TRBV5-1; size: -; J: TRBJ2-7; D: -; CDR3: CASSLVTGTYEQYF; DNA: TGCGCCAGCAGCTTGGTTACAGGTACCTACGAGCAGTACTTC
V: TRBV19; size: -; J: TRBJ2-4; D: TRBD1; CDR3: CASSLIGQGPARNQYF; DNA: TGTGCCAGTAGCTTAATCGGACAGGGCCCCGCTAGGAATCAGTACTTC
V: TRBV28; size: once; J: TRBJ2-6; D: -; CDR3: CASSPPPGANVLTF; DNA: TGTGCCAGCAGTCCCCCCCCTGGGGCCAACGTCCTGACTTTC
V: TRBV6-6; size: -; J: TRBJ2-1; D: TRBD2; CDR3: CASSYTGTSGLNEQFF; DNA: TGTGCCAGCAGCTACACCGGGACTAGCGGACTCAATGAGCAGTTCTTC
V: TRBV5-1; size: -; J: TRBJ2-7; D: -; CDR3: CASSPGYYEQYF; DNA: TGCGCCAGCAGCCCGGGATACTACGAGCAGTACTTC
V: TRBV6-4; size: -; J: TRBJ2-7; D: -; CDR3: CASSDPSIGTFDLGGEQYF; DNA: TGTGCCAGCAGTGACCCCAGCATCGGGACTTTCGACCTAGGCGGCGAGCAGTACTTC
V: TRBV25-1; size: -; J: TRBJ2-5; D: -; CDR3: CASSPGPAGRRTQYF; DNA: TGTGCCAGCAGCCCGGGACCCGCGGGTAGGAGGACCCAGTACTTC
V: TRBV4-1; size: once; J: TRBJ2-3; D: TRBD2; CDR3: CASSQVAGVADTQYF; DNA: TGCGCCAGCAGCCAAGTTGCGGGGGTCGCAGATACGCAGTATTTT
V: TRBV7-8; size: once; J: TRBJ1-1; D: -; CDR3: CASSFSNTEAFF; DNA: TGTGCCAGCAGCTTCTCCAACACTGAAGCTTTCTTT
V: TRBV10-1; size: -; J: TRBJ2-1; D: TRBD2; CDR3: CASSELAGVRSYNEQFF; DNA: TGCGCCAGCAGTGAGTTAGCGGGAGTCAGGTCCTACAATGAGCAGTTCTTC
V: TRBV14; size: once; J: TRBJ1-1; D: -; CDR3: CASSLIFLVGGNTEAFF; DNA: TGTGCCAGCAGTCTCATCTTTTTAGTCGGGGGCAACACTGAAGCTTTCTTT
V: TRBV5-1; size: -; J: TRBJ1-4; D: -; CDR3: CASSLVTLATNEKLFF; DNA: TGCGCCAGCAGCTTGGTTACACTAGCAACTAATGAAAAACTGTTTTTT
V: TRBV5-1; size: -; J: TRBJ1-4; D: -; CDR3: CASSPIGTTNEKLFF; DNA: TGCGCCAGCAGCCCGATCGGAACAACTAATGAAAAACTGTTTTTT
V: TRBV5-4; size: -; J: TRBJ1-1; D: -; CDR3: CASSKSPGRGTEAFF; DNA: TGTGCCAGCAGCAAATCGCCCGGGAGGGGAACTGAAGCTTTCTTT
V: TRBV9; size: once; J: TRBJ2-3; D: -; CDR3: CASSPRSGDTDTQYF; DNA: TGTGCCAGCAGCCCCCGTTCCGGGGACACAGATACGCAGTATTTT
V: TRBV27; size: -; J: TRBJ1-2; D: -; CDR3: CASSLKGGGYTF; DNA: TGTGCCAGCAGTTTAAAGGGAGGTGGCTACACCTTC
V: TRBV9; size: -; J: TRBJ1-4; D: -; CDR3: CASSRTHRPGEKLFF; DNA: TGTGCCAGCAGTCGAACCCACAGGCCCGGTGAAAAACTGTTTTTT